The clone carrying this T cell receptor (beta chain) occurred a few times. Its antigen remains unknown. This sample is part of a study of early T cells in non-severe SARS-CoV-2 infection. The study, taken as a whole, reports: Matches to VDJdb favored anti-spike CD8 responses and missed private and CD4 specificities.

TCRdb ran MiXCR on the 5' RACE reads and lists one entry per CDR3 protein. Among tens of thousands of distinct CDR3 sequences listed, under 10% were seen once. The V gene lost 11 bases and the J gene lost 13 bases, with 11 bases spanning the gap. This CDR3 contains 9 residues. Germline V gene sequence: CDR1 MDHEN, CDR2 SYDVKM. Sample: whole blood. The chain joins TRBV28 to TRBJ2-2; TRBD2 is a possible D gene (5 bases). The clonotype was recovered from an adult who was a healthcare worker with PCR-confirmed SARS-CoV-2 infection or an uninfected control (not recorded which). Here the CDR3 DNA reads TGTGCCGCCGGGGTCTTGCTGTTTTTT. Amino acid sequence: CAAGVLLFF.